What follows describes a single T cell receptor (beta chain). CDR1 and CDR2 (germline): KGHSH, LQKENI. The CDR3 has 14 residues. V dropped 6 bases and J dropped 7 bases, with 15 bases sitting between them. These data originate in a study of cytomegalovirus exposure and HLA in healthy donors. PCR primers comprised 60 Vbeta and 13 Jbeta primers. TCRdb's copy holds only in-frame clones and misses some; the assay was immunoSEQ multiplex PCR. Counted here are 140,000 to 150,000 clones, 75% occurring once; the ten biggest clones make up approximately 6.8%. The chain recombines TRBV18 with TRBJ1-4; D might be TRBD1 (6 bases). Material for sequencing was PBMCs. The clonotype originates from a man aged 30 to 45 in good health and CMV-seronegative. This chain's CDR3 is CASSPGRGSEKLFF. The CDR3 DNA sequence: TGTGCCAGCTCCCCCGGGAGGGGGAGTGAAAAACTGTTTTTT. Complete variable domain (other parts from reference TRBV18 and TRBJ1-4): NAGVMQNPRHLVRRRGQEARLRCSPMKGHSHVYWYRQLPEEGLKFMVYLQKENIIDESGMPKERFSAEFPKEGPSILRIQQVVRGDSAAYFCASSPGRGSEKLFFGSGTQLSVL.